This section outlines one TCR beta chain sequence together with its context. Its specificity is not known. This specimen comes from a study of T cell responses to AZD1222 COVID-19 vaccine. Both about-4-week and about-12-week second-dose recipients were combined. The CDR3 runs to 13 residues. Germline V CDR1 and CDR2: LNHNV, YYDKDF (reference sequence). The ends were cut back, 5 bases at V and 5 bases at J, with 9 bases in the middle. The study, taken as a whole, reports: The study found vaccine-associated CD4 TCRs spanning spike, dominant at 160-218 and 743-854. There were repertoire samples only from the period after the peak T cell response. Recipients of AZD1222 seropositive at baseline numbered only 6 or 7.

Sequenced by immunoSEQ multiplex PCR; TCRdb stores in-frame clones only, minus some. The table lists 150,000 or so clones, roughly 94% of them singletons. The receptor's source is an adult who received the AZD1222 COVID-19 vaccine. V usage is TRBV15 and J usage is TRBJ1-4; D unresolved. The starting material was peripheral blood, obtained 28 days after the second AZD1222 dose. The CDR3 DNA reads TGTGCCACCAGCGGGTACTCGAATGAAAAACTGTTTTTT. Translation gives CATSGYSNEKLFF.